This TCR beta chain was documented in a study of T cell responses to AZD1222 COVID-19 vaccine. Germline V CDR1 and CDR2: SNHLY, FYNNEI. The V end was cut by 8 bases, the J end by 5 bases, with 13 bases between. The CDR3 spans 13 residues. Worth noting for this clone: Its antigen is unknown.

General study findings and limits: Just a handful of AZD1222 recipients were seropositive at baseline. Unmutated variant regions are reportedly the target of nearly half of TCRs that are spike-specific. Sampling captured repertoires only after the peak T cell response.

Here immunoSEQ multiplex PCR was the method, and the copy in TCRdb shows in-frame clones only, minus some. The data show about 120,000 clones, approximately 90% seen once. The genes are TRBV2 and TRBJ1-5, with D perhaps matching TRBD1 (5 bases). The sequence derives from an adult in good health. Material: peripheral blood, obtained on day 0 of AZD1222 vaccination. The CDR3 loop reads CASLGGGDQPQHF. The CDR3 DNA reads TGTGCCAGCTTGGGGGGTGGGGATCAGCCCCAGCATTTT.